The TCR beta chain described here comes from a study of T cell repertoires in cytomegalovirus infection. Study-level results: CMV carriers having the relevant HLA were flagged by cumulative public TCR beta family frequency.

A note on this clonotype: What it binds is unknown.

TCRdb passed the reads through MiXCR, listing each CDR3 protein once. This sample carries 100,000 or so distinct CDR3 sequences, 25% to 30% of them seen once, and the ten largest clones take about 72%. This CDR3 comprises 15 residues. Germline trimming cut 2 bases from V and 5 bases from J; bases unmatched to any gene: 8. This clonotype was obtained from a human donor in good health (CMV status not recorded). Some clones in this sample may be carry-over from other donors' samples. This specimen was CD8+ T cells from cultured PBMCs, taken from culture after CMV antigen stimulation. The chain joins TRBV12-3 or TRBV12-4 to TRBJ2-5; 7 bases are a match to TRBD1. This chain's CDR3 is CASSLPRGGEETQYF. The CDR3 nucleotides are TGTGCCAGCAGTTTACCACGAGGGGGCGAGGAGACCCAGTACTTC.